This TCR beta chain derives from a study of T cell responses to AZD1222 COVID-19 vaccine. Study details: Pooling was applied to second doses at about 4 or about 12 weeks. Study findings and constraints: Elevations in Spike-specific TCR breadth and depth followed administration of two AZD1222 doses. Nearly half of the spike-specific TCRs reportedly recognize variant regions that carry no mutations.

The data were produced by immunoSEQ multiplex PCR, yet TCRdb's version contains in-frame clones alone and is incomplete. The repertoire includes some 120,000 clones, approximately 88% of them detected once, and about 1.6% sits in the top ten. This clone was seen a few times. What it recognizes is unknown. Looked up from germline, CDR1 is SGHNT and CDR2 is YYREEE (reference sequence). Trimming stripped 2 bases from V and 1 base from J, with 6 bases between. CDR3 length: 14 residues. V is TRBV5-4 and J is TRBJ2-2; D gene uncertain. The receptor was isolated from an adult in good health. The starting material was peripheral blood, obtained on day 0 of AZD1222 vaccination. CDR3 sequence: CASSFGRNTGELFF. CDR3 DNA: TGTGCCAGCAGCTTCGGACGGAACACCGGGGAGCTGTTTTTT.